Following are 27 T cell receptor beta chains from one sample sequenced in a study of cytomegalovirus exposure and HLA in healthy donors. Sequencing was performed with immunoSEQ multiplex PCR; in TCRdb, only in-frame clones are kept and a portion is missing. Altogether 78,000 or so clones are present, 90% to 96% being singletons, with the ten largest covering about 1.5%. What was sequenced was PBMCs. These receptors all come from a man in his late teens or twenties in good health and CMV-seropositive.

The rearrangement uses TRBV18 and TRBJ2-1; D gene uncertain. Looked up from germline, CDR1 is KGHSH and CDR2 is LQKENI. CDR3 length equals 14 residues. Deletions cut 4 bases from V and 5 bases from J, with 12 bases between. CDR3 residues: CASSRRGFDNEQFF. As DNA, the CDR3 is TGTGCCAGCTCACGGCGAGGATTTGACAATGAGCAGTTCTTC.

This sequence joins TRBV11-2 and TRBJ1-2; no firm D call. The CDR3 length is 14 residues. V was clipped by 0 bases and J by 7 bases, with 12 bases between them. Germline V CDR1 and CDR2: SGHAT, FQNNGV. The CDR3 coding sequence is TGTGCCAGCAGCTTAGACCGTCGAACTGGTGGCTACACCTTC. Translated, it gives CASSLDRRTGGYTF.

The count of this clone is one. V is TRBV25-1 and J is TRBJ2-2; 8 bases fit TRBD1. Germline trimming cut 8 bases from V and 5 bases from J; bases unmatched to any gene: 7. There are 14 residues in the CDR3. The germline V gene has CDR1 MGHDK and CDR2 SYGVNS. CDR3 nucleotide sequence: TGTGCCAGCCCAGGGGGCAGCCTGACCGGGGAGCTGTTTTTT. It encodes CASPGGSLTGELFF.

This clone showed up many times. The rearrangement joins TRBV10-1 to TRBJ1-1; D gene ambiguous. The V gene lost 8 bases and the J gene lost 5 bases, with 12 bases spanning the gap. The germline V gene has CDR1 WNHNN and CDR2 SYGVQD (reference sequence). This CDR3 spans 12 amino acids. Here the CDR3 DNA reads TGCGCCAGCCCTCCGTCGGGGACTGAAGCTTTCTTT. Its protein is CASPPSGTEAFF.

This chain links TRBV11-2 with TRBJ2-7, with 7 bases that match TRBD2. The CDR3 extends over 14 amino acids. From germline, CDR1 is SGHAT and CDR2 FQNNGV. Trimming removed 4 bases from V and 5 bases from J; junction bases left unmatched: 8. As DNA, the CDR3 is TGTGCCAGCAGCTCCTGGGGGGGTACCCACGAGCAGTACTTC. This sequence encodes CASSSWGGTHEQYF.

CDR3 sequence: CATSTQAGWAGELFF. The CDR3 DNA sequence: TGTGCCACCAGCACCCAAGCGGGATGGGCCGGGGAGCTGTTTTTT. V usage is TRBV15 and J usage is TRBJ2-2; 7 nucleotides match TRBD2. Germline V gene sequence: CDR1 LNHNV, CDR2 YYDKDF (reference sequence). There are 15 residues in the CDR3. Trimming took 4 bases from V and 6 from J; bases not matched to a gene: 8.

The CDR3, as DNA: TGTGCCTGGAGTGTAACCCCCGGGACTACAATACTATCCCACACAGATACGCAGTATTTT. It yields the protein CAWSVTPGTTILSHTDTQYF. V usage is TRBV30 and J usage is TRBJ2-3; TRBD2 matches 7 bases. V shed 0 bases, J shed 2 bases, and the junction held 20 bases outside the gene matches. Germline V gene lookup returns CDR1 GTSNPN and CDR2 SVGIG (reference sequence). The CDR3 totals 20 residues.

The chain uses TRBV30 and TRBJ2-2; 7 bases agree with TRBD1. Germline values: CDR1 GTSNPN, CDR2 SVGIG (reference sequence). The CDR3 contains 17 residues. V dropped 0 bases and J dropped 1; count of bases not matched to a gene: 8. For the CDR3, the DNA is TGTGCCTGGAGTGTACCCCCGACAGGGAAGAACACCGGGGAGCTGTTTTTT. It yields the protein CAWSVPPTGKNTGELFF.

The chain employs TRBV18 and TRBJ2-7; D might be TRBD2 (5 bases). In germline, CDR1 is KGHSH, CDR2 LQKENI. This CDR3 comprises 17 residues. V was cut by 0 bases and J by 2 bases, with 17 bases left in between. The CDR3 region has the DNA TGTGCCAGCTCACCACCAGAGGGCAGGTCGGCAACCTACGAGCAGTACTTC. Its protein is CASSPPEGRSATYEQYF.

This chain uses TRBV19 with TRBJ2-1; 8 bases line up with TRBD2. Germline CDR1 reads LNHDA; CDR2 reads SQIVND (reference sequence). The CDR3 sequence is 14 residues long. J lost 4 bases, V lost 10 bases, and 9 bases had no gene match. For the CDR3, the DNA is TGTGCCACCCGGGGGGGGGTGGGGTACAATGAGCAGTTCTTC. It yields the protein CATRGGVGYNEQFF.

The chain employs TRBV6-6 and TRBJ2-7, with TRBD2 matching 7 bases. V dropped 6 bases and J dropped 6; count of bases not matched to a gene: 11. Germline-derived CDR1 and CDR2 are MNHNY and SVGAGI (reference sequence). CDR3 size: 14 residues. The CDR3: CASSPGTTQREQYF. DNA for the CDR3: TGTGCCAGCAGCCCCGGGACTACCCAGCGCGAGCAGTACTTC.

This chain uses TRBV13 with TRBJ2-7; D unresolved. The CDR3 extends over 13 amino acids. In germline, CDR1 is PRHDT, CDR2 FYEKMQ (reference sequence). V lost 10 bases and J lost 2, with 15 bases in between. The CDR3 DNA reads as TGTGCCACCAGACCCACAGATACCTACGAGCAGTACTTC. Protein product: CATRPTDTYEQYF.

The V gene is TRBV2, the J gene TRBJ2-7, with 10 bases that match TRBD2. J lost 8 bases, V lost 1 base, and 8 bases had no gene match. Germline values: CDR1 SNHLY, CDR2 FYNNEI. This CDR3 is 15 amino acids long. Here the CDR3 reads CASSEELAGAPKQYF. The CDR3, as DNA: TGTGCCAGCAGTGAAGAGCTAGCGGGAGCCCCCAAGCAGTACTTC.

J is TRBJ2-1 and V is TRBV2; possibly TRBD2 for D (6 bases). V gave up 7 bases and J gave up 9 bases, with 16 bases separating them. The CDR3 is made up of 13 amino acids. Germline V lookup: CDR1 SNHLY, CDR2 FYNNEI. The CDR3 is CASMKEIGGEQFF. The DNA for the CDR3 is TGTGCCAGCATGAAGGAGATCGGGGGTGAGCAGTTCTTC.

This clone was observed a single time. The CDR3 region is CASSARDRLAKNIQYF. The CDR3 nucleotides are TGTGCCAGCAGCGCCCGGGACAGACTAGCCAAAAACATTCAGTACTTC. This chain connects TRBV7-9 to TRBJ2-4; 7 nucleotides align to TRBD1. This CDR3 has 16 residues. Germline-derived CDR1 and CDR2 are SEHNR and FQNEAQ (reference sequence). The V gene end was trimmed by 5 bases and the J gene end by 0 bases; junction bases not matched to a gene: 7. Full variable domain (outside the CDR3, taken from reference TRBV7-9 and TRBJ2-4): DTGVSQNPRHKITKRGQNVTFRCDPISEHNRLYWYRQTLGQGPEFLTYFQNEAQLEKSRLLSDRFSAERPKGSFSTLEIQRTEQGDSAMYLCASSARDRLAKNIQYFGAGTRLSVL.

CDR3 loop: CASSATGGWRTEAFF. DNA for the CDR3: TGCGCCAGCAGCGCGACAGGGGGCTGGAGGACTGAAGCTTTCTTT. The chain is built from TRBV5-1 and TRBJ1-1; TRBD1 aligns across 10 bases. Losses at the gene ends were 4 bases for V and 5 bases for J; bases not matched to a gene: 8. The CDR3 has 15 residues. Germline V lookup: CDR1 SGHRS, CDR2 YFSETQ. The full variable domain, rest sourced from reference TRBV5-1 and TRBJ1-1, is KAGVTQTPRYLIKTRGQQVTLSCSPISGHRSVSWYQQTPGQGLQFLFEYFSETQRNKGNFPGRFSGRQFSNSRSEMNVSTLELGDSALYLCASSATGGWRTEAFFGQGTRLTVV.

In its sample, this clone was seen once. This rearrangement joins TRBV27 to TRBJ2-7, with TRBD2 identical over 11 bases. The V and J ends lost 5 bases and 6 bases, in that order; junction bases with no gene match: 6. Germline V gene sequence: CDR1 MNHEY, CDR2 SMNVEV (reference sequence). The CDR3 runs to 14 residues. The CDR3 DNA is TGTGCCAGCAGTCAAACTAGCGGGAGACGCGAGCAGTACTTC. This sequence encodes CASSQTSGRREQYF.

The chain has TRBV9 and TRBJ2-7; D not certain. The CDR3 totals 15 residues. In germline, CDR1 is SGDLS, CDR2 YYNGEE. V gave up 3 bases and J gave up 2 bases, with 15 bases separating them. The CDR3 protein is CASSAHSESTYEQYF. DNA of the CDR3: TGTGCCAGCAGCGCCCACTCGGAGTCCACCTACGAGCAGTACTTC. Full variable domain (remainder filled in from reference TRBV9 and TRBJ2-7): DSGVTQTPKHLITATGQRVTLRCSPRSGDLSVYWYQQSLDQGLQFLIQYYNGEERAKGNILERFSAQQFPDLHSELNLSSLELGDSALYFCASSAHSESTYEQYFGPGTRLTVT.

The gene calls are TRBV5-4 and TRBJ2-3; the D is unclear. CDR3 length equals 14 residues. Per germline, CDR1 SGHNT and CDR2 YYREEE (reference sequence). Trimming shortened V by 4 bases and J by 2 bases, and 11 bases separated the two germline ends. This chain's CDR3 is CASSLWATTDTQYF. For the CDR3, the DNA is TGTGCCAGCAGCCTGTGGGCTACCACAGATACGCAGTATTTT.

V is TRBV5-4 and J is TRBJ1-1; no reliable D call. The CDR3 runs to 14 residues. Trimming removed 3 bases at V and 4 bases at J, with 13 bases between. Germline lookup yields CDR1 SGHNT and CDR2 YYREEE (reference sequence). CDR3 sequence reads: CASSSRYQATEAFF. The CDR3, as DNA: TGTGCCAGCAGCTCCCGTTACCAGGCCACTGAAGCTTTCTTT.

In its sample, this clone was seen once. The sample carries other DNA sequences with the same CDR3. This sequence joins TRBV7-2 and TRBJ1-2; D may be TRBD1 (5 bases). The ends were cut back, 5 bases at V and 2 bases at J, with 9 bases in the middle. CDR3 length: 13 amino acids. CDR1 and CDR2 from the germline V gene are SGHTA and FQGNSA. The CDR3 spells CASSPDRNYGYTF. The CDR3 region has the DNA TGTGCCAGCAGCCCAGACAGAAACTATGGCTACACCTTC.

J is TRBJ2-1 and V is TRBV30; 10 bases are a match to TRBD2. There are 17 residues in the CDR3. Looked up from germline, CDR1 is GTSNPN and CDR2 is SVGIG (reference sequence). The trim removed 3 bases at V and 4 bases at J, leaving 12 bases unmatched. The CDR3 protein is CAWRGGRLAGEYNEQFF. CDR3 nucleotide sequence: TGTGCCTGGAGGGGGGGTCGCCTAGCGGGAGAGTACAATGAGCAGTTCTTC. Complete variable domain (other parts from reference TRBV30 and TRBJ2-1): SQTIHQWPATLVQPVGSPLSLECTVEGTSNPNLYWYRQAAGRGLQLLFYSVGIGQISSEVPQNLSASRPQDRQFILSSKKLLLSDSGFYLCAWRGGRLAGEYNEQFFGPGTRLTVL.

The chain carries TRBV5-1 and TRBJ2-5; D may be TRBD1 (6 bases). The CDR3 is 13 residues long. The V gene lost 5 bases and the J gene lost 5 bases, with 13 bases spanning the gap. The germline V gene encodes CDR1 SGHRS and CDR2 YFSETQ. CDR3 sequence reads: CASRRTARETQYF. In DNA, the CDR3 is TGCGCCAGCAGAAGGACAGCAAGGGAGACCCAGTACTTC.

In this sample, this clone turned up once. The rearrangement joins TRBV5-1 to TRBJ2-3, with no clear D. V lost 1 base to trimming and J lost 2 bases, with 2 bases between them. The CDR3 loop spans 12 amino acids. CDR1 is SGHRS and CDR2 is YFSETQ in the germline V gene. CDR3 coding DNA: TGCGCCAGCAGCTTGCACACAGATACGCAGTATTTT. As protein: CASSLHTDTQYF.

The J gene is TRBJ1-3, the V gene TRBV27; D unresolved. V shed 6 bases and J shed 0 bases, with 18 bases lying between them. The germline gives CDR1 MNHEY, CDR2 SMNVEV (reference sequence). The CDR3 is made up of 17 amino acids. DNA of the CDR3: TGTGCCAGCAGATTTGGCCGACACGTCCCCTCTGGAAACACCATATATTTT. The encoded protein is CASRFGRHVPSGNTIYF.

The V and J genes are TRBV6-5 and TRBJ2-1; 9 bases map to TRBD2. From germline, CDR1 is MNHEY and CDR2 SVGAGI. The trim removed 5 bases at V and 8 bases at J, leaving 10 bases unmatched. The CDR3 has 15 residues. The CDR3 sequence: CASSLWREGSDEQFF. In DNA form, the CDR3 reads TGTGCCAGCAGTCTCTGGCGGGAGGGTTCCGATGAGCAGTTCTTC.

V gene TRBV27 combines with J gene TRBJ1-2, with TRBD1 matching 10 bases. Germline V gene lookup returns CDR1 MNHEY and CDR2 SMNVEV (reference sequence). This CDR3 region has 14 residues. The trim removed 6 bases at V and 11 bases at J, leaving 12 bases unmatched. CDR3 DNA: TGTGCCAGCAGGCGAGGGACAGGGGCCCTTATGTACACCTTC. Translating gives CASRRGTGALMYTF.